This TCR beta chain was obtained from a study of hypomethylating agent response in myelodysplastic syndrome (dated by TCRdb to the early 2020s). Broadly, across the study: The hypomethylating agents azacitidine (about 75% of the 11) or decitabine (3 of 11) were used to treat the patients. Response was defined as complete response or hematologic improvement, and patients who met neither criterion were classified as non-responders. The cohort was composed of several male and a couple of female myelodysplastic syndrome patients. TET2 mutation was identified most frequently, being present in 5 of 11 patients. Patients had a mean age of 72.2 +/- 6.3 years, and a diploid cytogenetic profile was the most common. Six or seven patients responded with complete response or hematologic improvement, and about five patients were non-responders. What the research found in general, with its limitations: Age matching of healthy control donors to MDS patients was not performed, and the MDS versus healthy comparison could have been impacted by this lack of age matching. Only 11 patients were analyzed, so the cohort was small. After hypomethylating agent treatment, no significant change in richness, rarefaction diversity or clonality was seen, either across all patients or within response groups. Responders more often showed novel clonotypes emerging, while non-responders displayed more contracted clonotypes after treatment. Whether the shared GLIPH2 clusters possibly recognize novel MDS antigens was not confirmed and still needs to be tested experimentally.

CDR1 SGHDT and CDR2 YYEEEE are derived from the germline V gene. The CDR3, from cysteine to phenylalanine, totals 15 residues. CDR3 DNA only is kept here, 45 bases in frame from base 1. Trimming accounts for 6 bases at V and 2 bases at J, while the number of junction bases matched to no gene is 10. The table lists this clone with a few counts. Its target antigen remains unknown. The input lacks base qualities; no much larger clone sits a single base away. T-cell subsets were not sorted, and bulk bone marrow was analyzed instead. Bone marrow from about a dozen myelodysplastic syndrome patients, collected before and after hypomethylating agent therapy, underwent immunosequencing of the TCR beta CDR3 regions. For longitudinal repertoire tracking, a baseline bone marrow plus two to three bone marrows at different post-treatment timepoints were contributed by each patient. Genomic DNA was extracted from whole bone marrow, and quality was checked by TapeStation, NanoDrop OneC and PicoGreen assays.

The library relied on the immunoSEQ multiplex PCR assay. Sequencing was run at survey resolution with two replicates of approximately 200 ng each, for a total of roughly 400 ng of DNA per sample. Rearranged TCRB sequences in genomic DNA were detected with the hsTCRB kit using multiplex PCR primers targeting V and J genes. In the first PCR, the CDR3 region was amplified for approximately 31 cycles with the QIAGEN Multiplex PCR Kit. Sample barcodes and Illumina adapters were attached to each replicate during a second PCR lasting 7 to 9 cycles. A QuantStudio 6 together with the KAPA library quantification kit was used to quantify the pooled libraries. About 15 pM of pooled libraries was sequenced on an Illumina MiSeq using 156-cycle single-end reads plus a 15-cycle index read. The paper's processing steps were these. Of fewer than 200,000 unique clonotypes, less than 2% were flagged by VDJdb annotation as previously reported viral-epitope-specific clonotypes. The immunoSEQ Data Assistant and immunoSEQ Analyzer converted raw reads into normalized, annotated TCRB repertoires. BioAnalyzer and version 0.6.5 of the immunarch R package were the tools used for clonotype analysis. Before richness was estimated, every repertoire was downsampled to match the clone count of the smallest repertoire. Clonotypes were categorized as expanded, contracted or novel by Fisher's exact tests, where a novel clonotype had zero frequency before treatment. GLIPH2 clustered significantly changed CDR3 beta sequences using simulation_depth=1000 and kmer_min_depth=3, excluding CDR3s shorter than five residues. TCRdb mirrors the immuneACCESS table, restricted to in-frame sequences. Some clones are absent from its copies; in checked studies, under half trace to an unresolved V gene, and the reason for the others is unknown. The DNA gave D and trimming, while V, J and clone size come from that table. The sample yields some 1,300 clones; 84% were counted once. Clones ranked in the top ten supply approximately 17% of the sample.

The material was bone marrow, obtained before or after starting hypomethylating agent treatment for myelodysplastic syndrome (not recorded which). The receptor chain draws on TRBV5-6 and TRBJ1-1; TRBD1 matches 7 bases in the middle. The clonotype was recovered from a human donor with myelodysplastic syndrome. The CDR3 is CASTGRDRPNTEAFF. In nucleotides, the sequence is TGTGCCAGCACTGGGAGGGACAGACCAAACACTGAAGCTTTCTTT.